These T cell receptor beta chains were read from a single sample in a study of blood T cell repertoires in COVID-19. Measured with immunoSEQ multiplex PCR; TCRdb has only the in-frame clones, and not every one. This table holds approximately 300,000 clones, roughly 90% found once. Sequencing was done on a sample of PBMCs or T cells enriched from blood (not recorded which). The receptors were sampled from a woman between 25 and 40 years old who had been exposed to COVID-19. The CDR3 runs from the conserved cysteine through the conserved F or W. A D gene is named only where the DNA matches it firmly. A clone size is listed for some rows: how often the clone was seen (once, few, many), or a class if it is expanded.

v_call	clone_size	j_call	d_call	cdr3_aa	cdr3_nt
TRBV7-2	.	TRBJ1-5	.	CASSFSGNQPQHF	TGTGCCAGCAGCTTTTCTGGCAATCAGCCCCAGCATTTT
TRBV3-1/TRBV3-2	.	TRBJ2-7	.	CASSQGAAGLSSYEQYF	TGTGCCAGCAGCCAAGGGGCAGCGGGTTTGTCCTCCTACGAGCAGTACTTC
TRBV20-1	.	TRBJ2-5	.	CSARQLETQYF	TGCAGTGCTAGACAATTAGAGACCCAGTACTTC
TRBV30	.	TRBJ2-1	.	CAWSLRAGQSYNEQFF	TGTGCCTGGAGTTTAAGGGCGGGCCAGTCCTACAATGAGCAGTTCTTC
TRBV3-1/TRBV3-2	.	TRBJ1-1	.	CASSQAGAGPVDTEAFF	TGTGCCAGCAGCCAAGCAGGCGCAGGGCCAGTTGACACTGAAGCTTTCTTT
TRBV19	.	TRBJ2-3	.	CASSISGGRDTQYF	TGTGCCAGTAGTATCTCTGGGGGCAGAGATACGCAGTATTTT
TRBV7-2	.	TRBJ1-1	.	CASSSGVGTEAFF	TGTGCCAGCAGCTCGGGGGTCGGGACTGAAGCTTTCTTT
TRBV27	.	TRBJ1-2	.	CASSLSFPGARNYGYTF	TGTGCCAGCAGTTTATCCTTCCCCGGTGCCCGTAACTATGGCTACACCTTC
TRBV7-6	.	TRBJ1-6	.	CASSLEGLRGYSPLHF	TGTGCCAGCAGCTTAGAAGGTCTCCGAGGGTATTCACCCCTCCACTTT
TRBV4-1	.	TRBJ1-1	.	CASKKRTVTGNTEAFF	TGCGCCAGCAAAAAGAGAACTGTCACAGGGAACACTGAAGCTTTCTTT
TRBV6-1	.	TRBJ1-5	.	CASSETDRYLQPQHF	TGTGCCAGCAGTGAGACCGACAGGTATCTTCAGCCCCAGCATTTT
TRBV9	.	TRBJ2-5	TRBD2	CASSPGLAGETQYF	TGTGCCAGCTCACCCGGACTAGCGGGAGAGACCCAGTACTTC
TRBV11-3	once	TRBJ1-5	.	CASSLDSHRHINQPQHF	TGTGCCAGCAGCTTAGATTCCCACCGACACATCAATCAGCCCCAGCATTTT
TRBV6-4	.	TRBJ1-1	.	CASSREMNTEAFF	TGTGCCAGCAGTCGAGAGATGAACACTGAAGCTTTCTTT
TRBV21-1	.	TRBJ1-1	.	CASSKLGGYTEAFF	TGTGCCAGCAGCAAATTGGGAGGGTACACTGAAGCTTTCTTT
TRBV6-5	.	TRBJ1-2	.	CASSLGRANGYTF	TGTGCCAGCAGTCTTGGGAGAGCGAATGGCTACACCTTC
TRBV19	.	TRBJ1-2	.	CASSSPQTANYGYTF	TGTGCCAGTAGTTCTCCCCAGACAGCTAACTATGGCTACACCTTC
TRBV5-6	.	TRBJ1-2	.	CASSSTGLHGYTF	TGTGCCAGCAGCTCGACAGGTCTCCATGGCTACACCTTC
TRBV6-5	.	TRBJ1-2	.	CASISTTTGYYGYTF	TGTGCCAGCATTTCTACAACGACAGGTTATTATGGCTACACCTTC
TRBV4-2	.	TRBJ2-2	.	CASSQGRNTGELFF	TGTGCCAGCTCTCAGGGGCGGAACACCGGGGAGCTGTTTTTT
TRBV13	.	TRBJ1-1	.	CASRRRGGTEAFF	TGTGCCAGCAGGCGGAGAGGGGGCACTGAAGCTTTCTTT
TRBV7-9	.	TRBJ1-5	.	CASSRGEYSNQPQHF	TGTGCCAGCAGCCGGGGGGAGTATAGCAATCAGCCCCAGCATTTT
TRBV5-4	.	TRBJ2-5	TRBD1	CASSPYRGEQETQYF	TGTGCCAGCAGCCCGTACAGGGGGGAACAAGAGACCCAGTACTTC
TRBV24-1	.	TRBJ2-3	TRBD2	CATSDFGLAVFTDTQYF	TGTGCCACCAGTGATTTCGGCCTAGCGGTCTTCACAGATACGCAGTATTTT
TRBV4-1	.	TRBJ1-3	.	CASSQDNFGGSAFSGNTIYF	TGCGCCAGCAGCCAAGATAATTTTGGGGGGTCCGCTTTTTCTGGAAACACCATATATTTT
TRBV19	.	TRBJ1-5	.	CASSHREINQPQHF	TGTGCCAGTAGTCACAGGGAAATTAATCAGCCCCAGCATTTT
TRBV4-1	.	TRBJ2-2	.	CATRRGPNTGELFF	TGCGCCACCCGGCGAGGTCCGAACACCGGGGAGCTGTTTTTT
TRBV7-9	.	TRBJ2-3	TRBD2	CASSFPSGGASDTQYF	TGTGCCAGCAGCTTCCCTAGCGGGGGGGCGTCAGATACGCAGTATTTT
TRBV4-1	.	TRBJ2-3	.	CASSPYRGQRGETDTQYF	TGCGCCAGCAGCCCATACAGGGGGCAGCGGGGGGAAACAGATACGCAGTATTTT
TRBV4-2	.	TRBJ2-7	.	CASSQDIEGFSYEQYF	TGTGCCAGCAGCCAGGACATTGAAGGGTTCTCCTACGAGCAGTACTTC
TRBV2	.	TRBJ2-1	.	CASDGQGYNEQFF	TGTGCCAGTGACGGCCAGGGCTACAATGAGCAGTTCTTC
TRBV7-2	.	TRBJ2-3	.	CASSRGGGAQYF	TGTGCCAGCAGCCGAGGGGGCGGGGCGCAGTATTTT
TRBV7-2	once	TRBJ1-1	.	CASSRQLNTEAFF	TGTGCCAGCAGCCGACAGCTGAACACTGAAGCTTTCTTT
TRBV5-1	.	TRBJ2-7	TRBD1	CASSVVPGQTYEQYF	TGCGCCAGCAGTGTAGTTCCGGGACAGACCTACGAGCAGTACTTC
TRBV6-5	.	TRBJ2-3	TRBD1	CASSPLTGGTDTQYF	TGTGCCAGCAGCCCCCTGACAGGGGGCACAGATACGCAGTATTTT
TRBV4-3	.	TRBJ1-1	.	CASRNGGMNTEAFF	TGCGCCAGCAGGAACGGGGGGATGAACACTGAAGCTTTCTTT
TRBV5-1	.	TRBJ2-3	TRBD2	CASSLAPAGGTDTQYF	TGCGCCAGCAGCTTGGCCCCGGCGGGAGGCACAGATACGCAGTATTTT
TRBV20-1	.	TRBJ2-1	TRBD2	CSASRASGYNEQFF	TGCAGTGCTAGTCGGGCTAGCGGGTACAATGAGCAGTTCTTC
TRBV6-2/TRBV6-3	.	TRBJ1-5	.	CASSYSRGWGDQPQHF	TGTGCCAGCAGTTACAGTAGGGGGTGGGGTGATCAGCCCCAGCATTTT
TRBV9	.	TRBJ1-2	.	CASSVEYPIDGYTF	TGTGCCAGCAGCGTAGAATATCCTATCGATGGCTACACCTTC
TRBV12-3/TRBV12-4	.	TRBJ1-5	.	CASSLKGHQPQHF	TGTGCCAGCAGTTTAAAGGGACACCAGCCCCAGCATTTT
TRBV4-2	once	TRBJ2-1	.	CASSQGSPKGVVQFF	TGTGCCAGCAGCCAAGGGAGCCCTAAGGGGGTGGTGCAGTTCTTC
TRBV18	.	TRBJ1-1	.	CASSPLGFRGGTEAFF	TGTGCCAGCTCACCATTGGGGTTTCGGGGGGGCACTGAAGCTTTCTTT
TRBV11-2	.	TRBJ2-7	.	CASSFIHEQYF	TGTGCCAGCAGCTTCATCCACGAGCAGTACTTC
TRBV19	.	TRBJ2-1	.	CASTISHYFQPYNEQFF	TGTGCCAGTACCATAAGCCACTACTTCCAACCTTACAATGAGCAGTTCTTC
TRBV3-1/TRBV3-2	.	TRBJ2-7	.	CASSPRDFSYEQYF	TGTGCCAGCAGCCCTCGGGACTTCTCCTACGAGCAGTACTTC
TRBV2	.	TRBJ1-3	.	CASSEGAWGNTIYF	TGTGCCAGCAGTGAGGGGGCATGGGGAAACACCATATATTTT
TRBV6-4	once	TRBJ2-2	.	CASSDSSSAGELFF	TGTGCCAGCAGTGACTCCTCTAGCGCCGGGGAGCTGTTTTTT
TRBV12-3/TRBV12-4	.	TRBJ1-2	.	CASSLQGRAGYTF	TGTGCCAGCAGTTTACAGGGCAGAGCGGGCTACACCTTC
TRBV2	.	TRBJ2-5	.	CASSGQSETQYF	TGTGCCAGCAGTGGACAGTCAGAGACCCAGTACTTC
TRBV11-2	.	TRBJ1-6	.	CASSFGRGSDNSPLHF	TGTGCCAGCAGCTTCGGCCGGGGGTCAGATAATTCACCCCTCCACTTT